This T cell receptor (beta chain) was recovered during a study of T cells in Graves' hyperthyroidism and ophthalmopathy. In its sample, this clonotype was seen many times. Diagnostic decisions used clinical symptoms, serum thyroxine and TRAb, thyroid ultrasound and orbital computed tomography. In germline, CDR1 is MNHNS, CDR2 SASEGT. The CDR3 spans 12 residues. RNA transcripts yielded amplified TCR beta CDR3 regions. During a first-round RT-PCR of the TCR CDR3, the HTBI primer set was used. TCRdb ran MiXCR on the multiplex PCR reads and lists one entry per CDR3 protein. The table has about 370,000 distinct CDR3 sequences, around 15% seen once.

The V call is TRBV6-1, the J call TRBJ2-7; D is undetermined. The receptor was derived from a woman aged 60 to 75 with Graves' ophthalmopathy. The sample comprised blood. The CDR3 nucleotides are TGTGCAACGGCGTGGGGTTCCTACGAGCAGTACTTC. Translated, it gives CATAWGSYEQYF.